One sample yielded the 23 T cell receptor beta chains listed below, sequenced in a study of OX40 agonist ivuxolimab in advanced cancers. TCRdb's copy holds only in-frame clones and misses some; the assay was immunoSEQ multiplex PCR. The sample has under 90,000 clones, about 93% seen once; the top ten hold roughly 13%. This specimen was CD4+ or CD8+ T cells sorted from blood, taken in a trial of the OX40 agonist ivuxolimab. The source of these receptors is an adult with an advanced solid tumor such as melanoma, head and neck, liver or kidney cancer.

This chain joins TRBV27 and TRBJ2-1, with 13 bases fitting TRBD2. The V and J ends lost 2 bases and 8 bases, in that order; junction bases with no gene match: 6. This CDR3 is built from 16 residues. CDR1 and CDR2 (germline): MNHEY, SMNVEV (reference sequence). The CDR3 sequence: CASSLPGLAGAYEQFF. CDR3 DNA sequence: TGTGCCAGCAGTTTACCCGGACTAGCGGGAGCTTATGAGCAGTTCTTC.

The chain combines TRBV4-3 with TRBJ2-2; TRBD2 agrees at 8 bases. Germline assignment: CDR1 LGHNA and CDR2 YSLEER. V lost 4 bases to trimming and J lost 5 bases; unmatched junction nucleotides: 3. This CDR3 is built from 14 residues. CDR3 nucleotides: TGCGCCAGCAGCCCCGGACTAGCTACCGGGGAGCTGTTTTTT. Translated, it gives CASSPGLATGELFF.

The chain couples TRBV9 to TRBJ2-7; a possible D gene is TRBD1 (6 bases). The CDR3 extends over 14 amino acids. Germline CDR1 is SGDLS and CDR2 is YYNGEE. Trimming pared 3 bases from V and 3 bases from J, leaving 13 bases between. The CDR3 protein is CASSAGVVFYEQYF. CDR3 nucleotide sequence: TGTGCCAGCAGCGCAGGGGTCGTCTTCTACGAGCAGTACTTC.

The chain links TRBV4-3 to TRBJ1-2; D unresolved. Trimming took off 0 bases at V and 4 bases at J, with 18 bases between the two ends. The V gene's germline CDR1 is LGHNA and CDR2 YSLEER. The CDR3 loop spans 17 amino acids. DNA of the CDR3: TGCGCCAGCAGCCAAGAGCCCCCGAGGGATTCGATCTATGGCTACACCTTC. Protein: CASSQEPPRDSIYGYTF.

The V call is TRBV5-3, the J call TRBJ1-5; D gene unclear. TRBV5-3 belongs to the ORF category, with a function that is uncertain. This CDR3 has 14 residues. V lost 5 bases and J 4 bases, leaving 13 bases between the germline ends. CDR3 coding DNA: TGTGCCAGAAGGGGAAACAGAGTAAATCAGCCCCAGCATTTT. Protein sequence: CARRGNRVNQPQHF.

The rearrangement links TRBV5-1 to TRBJ1-1; 7 bases fit TRBD1. The J segment lost 1 base and the V segment lost 4 bases, leaving 7 bases of the junction unmatched. The germline CDR1 and CDR2 sequences are SGHRS and YFSETQ. There are 15 residues in the CDR3. The CDR3 reads CASSPWGTENTEAFF. The CDR3 DNA sequence: TGCGCCAGCAGCCCTTGGGGGACAGAGAACACTGAAGCTTTCTTT.

The chain joins TRBV28 to TRBJ2-7, with TRBD1 identical over 11 bases. Losses at the gene ends were 3 bases for V and 2 bases for J; bases not matched to a gene: 6. Germline V gene sequence: CDR1 MDHEN, CDR2 SYDVKM. The length of the CDR3 is 16 residues. CDR3 DNA sequence: TGTGCCAGCAGTTTTCTGGACAGGGGGCTTGCCTACGAGCAGTACTTC. Its protein is CASSFLDRGLAYEQYF.

J is TRBJ2-7 and V is TRBV5-1; possible D gene TRBD1, 6 bases. This CDR3 has 12 amino acids. CDR1 SGHRS and CDR2 YFSETQ come from the germline V gene. Trimming pared 0 bases from V and 11 bases from J, leaving 12 bases between. The CDR3 DNA is TGCGCCAGCAGCTTGGAGGGGGAAAGGGAGTACTTC. Its protein product is CASSLEGEREYF. The complete variable domain, with remaining parts taken from reference TRBV5-1 and TRBJ2-7, reads KAGVTQTPRYLIKTRGQQVTLSCSPISGHRSVSWYQQTPGQGLQFLFEYFSETQRNKGNFPGRFSGRQFSNSRSEMNVSTLELGDSALYLCASSLEGEREYFGPGTRLTVT.

The chain has TRBV19 and TRBJ2-7, with D perhaps matching TRBD1 (6 bases). This CDR3 contains 16 residues. V was trimmed by 5 bases and J by 2 bases, leaving 19 bases between them. CDR1 and CDR2 (germline): LNHDA, SQIVND (reference sequence). CDR3 DNA sequence: TGTGCCAGTAGTTCTCCCTCGGCAGGGGACCCCTACGAGCAGTACTTC. It is translated as CASSSPSAGDPYEQYF.

This chain joins TRBV11-2 and TRBJ2-5; D unresolved. Germline CDR1 is SGHAT and CDR2 is FQNNGV. This CDR3 spans 15 amino acids. The germline V and J ends were trimmed by 3 bases and 5 bases, with 16 bases remaining between them. CDR3 sequence: CASSFMGIVRETQYF. The CDR3 DNA follows: TGTGCCAGCAGCTTTATGGGGATAGTAAGGGAGACCCAGTACTTC.

This rearrangement joins TRBV7-9 to TRBJ1-1, with a tentative D call TRBD1 (5 bases). V lost 5 bases and J 1 base, leaving 11 bases between the germline ends. The CDR3 has 14 amino acids. Germline CDR1 and CDR2: SEHNR and FQNEAQ (reference sequence). CDR3 region: CASSPDRWNTEAFF. The CDR3 DNA follows: TGTGCCAGCAGCCCAGACAGATGGAACACTGAAGCTTTCTTT.

This clone was counted a single time. The chain carries TRBV27 and TRBJ1-5; TRBD1 aligns across 8 bases. There are 13 residues in the CDR3. Trimming took 8 bases from V and 7 from J; bases not matched to a gene: 7. The V gene's germline CDR1 is MNHEY and CDR2 SMNVEV (reference sequence). In nucleotides, the CDR3 is TGTGCCAGCTCCCAGGGGGCAGGCCAGCCCCAGCATTTT. Its translation is CASSQGAGQPQHF.

The chain employs TRBV13 and TRBJ2-7, with TRBD2 identical over 8 bases. This CDR3 region has 18 residues. CDR1 and CDR2 (germline): PRHDT, FYEKMQ (reference sequence). J gave up 4 bases and V 0 bases, and 14 bases lay outside the gene matches. CDR3 nucleotides: TGTGCCAGCAGCTTAGGACTAGCGGTAACCGAGGAGGATTACGAGCAGTACTTC. This gives the protein CASSLGLAVTEEDYEQYF.

This chain connects TRBV27 to TRBJ2-1; no definite D call. V lost 5 bases and J lost 12, with 14 bases in between. The germline V gene has CDR1 MNHEY and CDR2 SMNVEV (reference sequence). The CDR3 runs 12 residues. The CDR3 is CASSGSYGAQFF. CDR3 nucleotides: TGTGCCAGCAGTGGATCATACGGAGCGCAGTTCTTC.

The V gene is TRBV4-2, the J gene TRBJ1-1; no clear D gene. Trimming removed 0 bases at V and 4 bases at J, with 12 bases between. From germline, CDR1 is LGHNA and CDR2 YNFKEQ. This CDR3 contains 15 residues. The CDR3 coding sequence is TGTGCCAGCAGCCAAGAAGGGCAGTTGGCCACTGAAGCTTTCTTT. Protein: CASSQEGQLATEAFF.

V and J are TRBV9 and TRBJ2-6; no clear D. Trimming took 4 bases from V and 0 from J, leaving 14 bases between them. Looked up from germline, CDR1 is SGDLS and CDR2 is YYNGEE. This CDR3 is built from 17 residues. CDR3 coding DNA: TGTGCCAGCAGCCCCCGTCCCCATAGCTCTGGGGCCAACGTCCTGACTTTC. Translated, it gives CASSPRPHSSGANVLTF. The full variable domain, completed using reference TRBV9 and TRBJ2-6, is DSGVTQTPKHLITATGQRVTLRCSPRSGDLSVYWYQQSLDQGLQFLIQYYNGEERAKGNILERFSAQQFPDLHSELNLSSLELGDSALYFCASSPRPHSSGANVLTFGAGSRLTVL.

This clone appeared a single time. The chain is built from TRBV12-5 and TRBJ1-1; D call uncertain. The CDR3 has 16 residues. V lost 0 bases and J 6 bases, leaving 17 bases between the germline ends. Germline V gene lookup returns CDR1 LGHNT and CDR2 FRNRAP. CDR3 protein: CASGLVPPAGSAEAFF. In DNA form, the CDR3 reads TGTGCTAGTGGTTTGGTTCCCCCGGCGGGGAGCGCTGAAGCTTTCTTT.

In this sample, this clone turned up a few times. The rearrangement links TRBV28 to TRBJ2-2; D remains unclear. V was shortened by 6 bases and J by 1 base, with 9 bases between the two germline ends. Germline lookup yields CDR1 MDHEN and CDR2 SYDVKM. The CDR3 runs 14 residues. In DNA form, the CDR3 reads TGTGCCAGCAGCGCCCCTATGAACACCGGGGAGCTGTTTTTT. Residues: CASSAPMNTGELFF.

The gene calls are TRBV27 and TRBJ2-2; D not certain. Trimming pared 6 bases from V and 3 bases from J, leaving 8 bases between. This CDR3 spans 13 amino acids. The germline V gene has CDR1 MNHEY and CDR2 SMNVEV (reference sequence). The CDR3 here is CASRGSYTGELFF. CDR3 coding DNA: TGTGCCAGCAGGGGCAGCTACACCGGGGAGCTGTTTTTT.

The rearrangement uses TRBV25-1 and TRBJ2-7; the D call may be TRBD1 or TRBD2 (5 bases each). The CDR3 totals 16 residues. The germline V gene encodes CDR1 MGHDK and CDR2 SYGVNS. V was shortened by 3 bases and J by 0 bases, with 15 bases between the two germline ends. CDR3 in DNA: TGTGCCAGCAGTGATCTCGAGGGGTTACGCTCCTACGAGCAGTACTTC. Translating gives CASSDLEGLRSYEQYF.

J is TRBJ1-1 and V is TRBV4-3; D remains unclear. CDR1 and CDR2 from the germline V gene are LGHNA and YSLEER. Trimming left V 3 bases short and J 1 base short, with 9 bases between. The CDR3 covers 14 residues. The CDR3 sequence: CASSQDSQNTEAFF. CDR3 nucleotides: TGCGCCAGCAGCCAGGATAGTCAGAACACTGAAGCTTTCTTT.

The J gene is TRBJ1-2, the V gene TRBV19; 9 bases are a match to TRBD1. The CDR3 spans 15 residues. Germline lookup yields CDR1 LNHDA and CDR2 SQIVND (reference sequence). V lost 3 bases to trimming and J lost 7 bases; unmatched junction nucleotides: 9. The chain's CDR3 is CASSILGQGKSGYTF. CDR3 bases: TGTGCCAGTAGTATTCTGGGACAGGGTAAGTCTGGCTACACCTTC. The entire variable domain, with the rest obtained from reference TRBV19 and TRBJ1-2, is as follows: DGGITQSPKYLFRKEGQNVTLSCEQNLNHDAMYWYRQDPGQGLRLIYYSQIVNDFQKGDIAEGYSVSREKKESFPLTVTSAQKNPTAFYLCASSILGQGKSGYTFGSGTRLTVV.

J is TRBJ2-7 and V is TRBV6-6; 9 bases align to TRBD2. Trimming removed 3 bases from V and 3 bases from J; junction bases left unmatched: 9. The CDR3 consists of 16 residues. CDR1 is MNHNY and CDR2 is SVGAGI in the germline V gene (reference sequence). The CDR3 region is CASSYPAGGNIYEQYF. As DNA, the CDR3 is TGTGCCAGCAGTTATCCGGCGGGGGGGAACATCTACGAGCAGTACTTC.